This is a list of T cell receptor beta chains from one sample in a study of blood T cell repertoires in COVID-19. Libraries were prepared by immunoSEQ multiplex PCR; TCRdb keeps only in-frame clonotypes and omits some of them. The top ten clones hold approximately 10% of a sample with about 240,000 clones, roughly four fifths of them seen once. Material: peripheral blood. These receptors were taken from a woman of 80 years or more with acute or convalescent COVID-19. Both conserved end residues are part of each CDR3. The listing skips clone size in some rows; elsewhere it reads once, few, many or a size class.

J | V | size | length | CDR3
TRBJ1-4 | TRBV6-1 | - | 14 | CASSEWQGAEKLFF
TRBJ2-2 | TRBV19 | - | 14 | CASSIEGDTGELFF
TRBJ2-2 | TRBV5-1 | - | 14 | CASSSQGAPGELFF
TRBJ1-1 | TRBV5-5 | - | 15 | CASSSYRAVNTEAFF
TRBJ2-2 | TRBV27 | - | 16 | CASSFRSKINTGELFF
TRBJ1-5 | TRBV7-6 | - | 15 | CASSLEKGPNQPQHF
TRBJ2-7 | TRBV6-1 | - | 15 | CASSERTGVSYEQYF
TRBJ2-2 | TRBV6-5 | - | 13 | CASSYTTTGELFF
TRBJ2-2 | TRBV7-9 | few | 15 | CASSLQQGPTGELFF
TRBJ1-1 | TRBV7-8 | - | 14 | CATVSGVPNTEAFF
TRBJ2-2 | TRBV6-6 | - | 16 | CASTRWFGENTGELFF
TRBJ1-4 | TRBV18 | once | 13 | CASSPGLNEKLFF
TRBJ2-3 | TRBV5-1 | - | 15 | CASSFDRGLEDTQYF
TRBJ1-5 | TRBV23-1 | - | 16 | CASSQFARSGNQPQHF
TRBJ2-1 | TRBV7-3 | - | 17 | CASSSRSGGGSYNEQFF
TRBJ2-1 | TRBV18 | - | 12 | CASSAAGREQFF
TRBJ1-6 | TRBV10-3 | - | 17 | CAISESMGTGNNSPLHF
TRBJ2-1 | TRBV19 | once | 16 | CASSIARDSFYNEQFF
TRBJ1-2 | TRBV9 | - | 16 | CASSPGGWGSHYGYTF
TRBJ2-6 | TRBV7-8 | - | 17 | CASSFSQGQSGANVLTF
TRBJ2-2 | TRBV7-3 | few | 13 | CASSLKSTGELFF
TRBJ1-5 | TRBV5-1 | - | 15 | CASSLVAGANQPQHF
TRBJ2-5 | TRBV5-1 | - | 17 | CASSLGALRGGQETQYF
TRBJ1-6 | TRBV6-8 | - | 14 | CASTRTGMGSPLHF
TRBJ2-4 | TRBV3-1/TRBV3-2 | - | 14 | CASSSMTVKNIQYF
TRBJ1-4 | TRBV18 | - | 15 | CASSPEQGALEKLFF
TRBJ2-3 | TRBV9 | - | 15 | CASSVADRGTDTQYF
TRBJ2-7 | TRBV11-2 | - | 19 | CASSLGPGTSGGGSYEQYF
TRBJ2-6 | TRBV19 | - | 18 | CASSMRGRGLSGANVLTF
TRBJ2-2 | TRBV6-1 | - | 15 | CASSEARQGSRELFF
TRBJ2-5 | TRBV7-2 | - | 13 | CASNLRVQETQYF
TRBJ2-7 | TRBV5-1 | - | 16 | CATPGGGSGIRDEQYF
TRBJ1-2 | TRBV2 | - | 13 | CASSTDRGEGYTF
TRBJ2-3 | TRBV9 | - | 15 | CASNIGGGVTDTQYF
TRBJ1-1 | TRBV28 | - | 16 | CASKGSGEGLNTEAFF
TRBJ2-1 | TRBV27 | - | 12 | CASQDRNNEQFF
TRBJ1-6 | TRBV5-1 | few | 15 | CASSLEGGNNSPLHF
TRBJ1-5 | TRBV2 | - | 15 | CASSGQGGPGQPQHF
TRBJ1-1 | TRBV11-2 | - | 15 | CASTQNRARGTEAFF
TRBJ1-4 | TRBV15 | - | 14 | CATTSGQTNEKLFF
TRBJ2-3 | TRBV5-1 | - | 16 | CASSPGLAQGIDTQYF
TRBJ2-3 | TRBV7-9 | few | 15 | CASSASGGGTDTQYF
TRBJ2-3 | TRBV7-2 | - | 12 | CASSISPDTQYF
TRBJ2-7 | TRBV6-5 | - | 15 | CASSQTGGKAYEQYF
TRBJ2-1 | TRBV27 | - | 14 | CASMKQGARNEQFF
TRBJ1-5 | TRBV5-5 | - | 13 | CASSGQLNQPQHF
TRBJ2-1 | TRBV2 | - | 13 | CASSRSGAGEQFF
TRBJ2-7 | TRBV2 | - | 12 | CASSSAGYVQYF
TRBJ1-4 | TRBV5-6 | - | 16 | CASSLKGGETNEKLFF
TRBJ1-4 | TRBV15 | - | 15 | CATSRQTGNSEKLFF
TRBJ1-1 | TRBV19 | - | 16 | CASSNFPRGSGTEAFF
TRBJ1-1 | TRBV15 | - | 16 | CATSRDGQAMNTEAFF
TRBJ1-3 | TRBV7-6 | - | 15 | CASSLGGVAGNTIYF
TRBJ1-1 | TRBV6-5 | - | 14 | CASSYAGRDTEAFF
TRBJ2-3 | TRBV2 | - | 15 | CASSVLSGITDTQYF
TRBJ2-2 | TRBV28 | - | 16 | CASSLRSPGGGGELFF
TRBJ1-6 | TRBV25-1 | - | 14 | CASSDGGYNSPLHF
TRBJ2-7 | TRBV7-9 | - | 12 | CASSEAEYEQYF
TRBJ2-2 | TRBV2 | - | 17 | CASSRGTSGGATGELFF